These 22 T cell receptor beta chains share one sample of origin, sequenced in a study of blood T cell repertoires in COVID-19. Measured with immunoSEQ multiplex PCR; TCRdb has only the in-frame clones, and not every one. Among 90,000 to 150,000 clones listed, 70% to 80% were seen once. Source material: peripheral blood. The receptors shown here come from a woman older than 75 with acute or convalescent COVID-19.

This sequence joins TRBV9 and TRBJ2-3; no clear D gene. V lost 0 bases to trimming and J lost 3 bases, with 8 bases between them. The germline V gene has CDR1 SGDLS and CDR2 YYNGEE. This CDR3 spans 14 amino acids. CDR3 nucleotides: TGTGCCAGCAGCGTAGGTCCCGGTACAGATACGCAGTATTTT. Amino acids: CASSVGPGTDTQYF.

As for this clone: At the DNA level, this CDR3 is encoded by other sequences in the same sample as well. The chain recombines TRBV27 with TRBJ1-1; D is undetermined. The CDR3 totals 13 residues. Germline CDR1 and CDR2: MNHEY and SMNVEV (reference sequence). The germline V and J ends were trimmed by 0 bases and 1 base, with 3 bases remaining between them. The chain's CDR3 is CASSLSRNTEAFF. In DNA form, the CDR3 reads TGTGCCAGCAGTTTATCCAGGAACACTGAAGCTTTCTTT.

This rearrangement joins TRBV30 to TRBJ2-5; D gene uncertain. Trimming cost V 0 bases and J 5 bases, with 13 bases left between them. Germline values: CDR1 GTSNPN, CDR2 SVGIG (reference sequence). This CDR3 contains 14 residues. The CDR3 region is CAWSVGGDGETQYF. CDR3 in DNA: TGTGCCTGGAGTGTTGGCGGTGATGGGGAGACCCAGTACTTC.

The V call is TRBV19, the J call TRBJ2-5; possible D gene TRBD1, 6 bases. Trimming took off 6 bases at V and 2 bases at J, with 10 bases between the two ends. From germline, CDR1 is LNHDA and CDR2 SQIVND (reference sequence). This CDR3 is built from 13 residues. CDR3 DNA sequence: TGTGCCAGTAGAACGACAGGTCAAGAGACCCAGTACTTC. The encoded protein is CASRTTGQETQYF.

The genes are TRBV5-1 and TRBJ1-2; 8 bases are shared with TRBD1. The V and J ends lost 7 bases and 7 bases, in that order; junction bases with no gene match: 12. Germline V lookup: CDR1 SGHRS, CDR2 YFSETQ. The CDR3 runs to 14 residues. The chain's CDR3 is CASRPAGGLGGYTF. Written as DNA, the CDR3 is TGCGCCAGCCGCCCTGCAGGGGGCCTTGGTGGCTACACCTTC.

Details on this clone: The junction and the germline gene differ at one end; a read error may be behind it. The chain links TRBV7-7 to TRBJ2-5; TRBD1 matches at 11 bases. Germline V gene lookup returns CDR1 SSHAT and CDR2 FNYEAQ (reference sequence). The CDR3 has 15 residues. CDR3 region: CASSTGQGALETQYF. Here the CDR3 DNA reads TGTGCTAGCAGCACAGGACAGGGGGCTTTAGAGACCCAGTACTTC. The full variable domain, rest sourced from reference TRBV7-7 and TRBJ2-5, is GAGVSQSPRYKVTKRGQDVTLRCDPISSHATLYWYQQALGQGPEFLTYFNYEAQPDKSGLPSDRFSAERPEGSISTLTIQRTEQRDSAMYRCASSTGQGALETQYFGPGTRLLVL.

The chain recombines TRBV7-2 with TRBJ1-1; D is possibly TRBD1 (6 bases). This CDR3 comprises 14 residues. The germline V gene encodes CDR1 SGHTA and CDR2 FQGNSA. The ends were cut back, 2 bases at V and 1 base at J, with 8 bases in the middle. CDR3 sequence: CASSLMGANTEAFF. In DNA form, the CDR3 reads TGTGCCAGCAGCTTAATGGGGGCGAACACTGAAGCTTTCTTT.

This clone was counted a single time. J is TRBJ2-2 and V is TRBV9; 7 bases match TRBD1. This CDR3 comprises 16 residues. CDR1 SGDLS and CDR2 YYNGEE come from the germline V gene. Trimming at V came to 0 bases and at J to 2 bases, leaving 4 bases not matched to a gene. The CDR3 loop is CASSVGAGGNTGELFF. CDR3 DNA: TGTGCCAGCAGCGTAGGGGCAGGGGGTAACACCGGGGAGCTGTTTTTT. Filled out from reference TRBV9 and TRBJ2-2, the complete variable domain reads DSGVTQTPKHLITATGQRVTLRCSPRSGDLSVYWYQQSLDQGLQFLIQYYNGEERAKGNILERFSAQQFPDLHSELNLSSLELGDSALYFCASSVGAGGNTGELFFGEGSRLTVL.

The table lists this clone with a few counts. The chain joins TRBV12-3 or TRBV12-4 to TRBJ2-1; 13 nucleotides line up with TRBD2. The CDR3 length is 13 residues. V was clipped by 4 bases and J by 14 bases; unmatched bases: 5. CDR3 in DNA: TGTGCCAGCAGTTCAACTAGCGGGGGGGCAGAGTTCTTC. Protein product: CASSSTSGGAEFF.

This CDR3 is CASSRAYNEQFF. CDR3 DNA: TGTGCCAGCAGCCGAGCATACAATGAGCAGTTCTTC. The rearrangement joins TRBV6-5 to TRBJ2-1, with D unclear. The CDR3 contains 12 residues. Trimming left V 6 bases short and J 4 bases short, with 7 bases between. From germline, CDR1 is MNHEY and CDR2 SVGAGI.

The rearrangement links TRBV7-9 to TRBJ2-1; TRBD2 is a possible D gene (5 bases). Trimming removed 5 bases from V and 9 bases from J, with 11 bases in between. Germline values: CDR1 SEHNR, CDR2 FQNEAQ (reference sequence). The CDR3 runs to 12 residues. The CDR3 DNA reads TGTGCCAGCAGCAATAGGGCGGGTGAGCAGTTCTTC. Encoded protein: CASSNRAGEQFF.

The chain uses TRBV7-9 and TRBJ2-1; D gene ambiguous. Germline V gene data show CDR1 as SEHNR and CDR2 as FQNEAQ (reference sequence). The CDR3 is 16 residues long. V dropped 1 base and J dropped 0 bases, with 10 bases sitting between them. The CDR3: CASSLVVLSSYNEQFF. CDR3 bases: TGTGCCAGCAGCTTAGTGGTCCTGAGCTCCTACAATGAGCAGTTCTTC.

The chain is built from TRBV2 and TRBJ1-2, with D maybe TRBD1 (5 bases). Trimming removed 5 bases from V and 6 bases from J, with 10 bases in between. The germline V gene has CDR1 SNHLY and CDR2 FYNNEI. The CDR3 contains 12 residues. This CDR3 reads CASSIRDHGYTF. DNA of the CDR3: TGTGCCAGCAGTATCAGGGATCATGGCTACACCTTC.

The chain has TRBV27 and TRBJ2-7; 7 bases are a match to TRBD1. Germline loops: CDR1 MNHEY, CDR2 SMNVEV (reference sequence). This CDR3 region has 14 residues. The junction had 10 bases not matched to a gene; V was cut back by 8 bases and J by 3 bases. DNA for the CDR3: TGTGCCAGCTCCTCGCAGGGGGTTGGCTACGAGCAGTACTTC. Translating gives CASSSQGVGYEQYF.

The chain combines TRBV6-5 with TRBJ2-7, with 8 bases fitting TRBD2. The ends lost 6 bases at V and 2 bases at J; junction bases unmatched: 9. CDR1 is MNHEY, CDR2 SVGAGI, per germline. This CDR3 region has 15 residues. Here the CDR3 DNA reads TGTGCCAGCAGCCCAGGCGGGGGGAGACCCTACGAGCAGTACTTC. Its protein is CASSPGGGRPYEQYF.

The chain employs TRBV7-2 and TRBJ1-1; D may be TRBD1 (6 bases). Germline lookup yields CDR1 SGHTA and CDR2 FQGNSA. This CDR3 has 14 amino acids. The V gene lost 5 bases and the J gene lost 3 bases, with 13 bases spanning the gap. The CDR3 protein is CASSLQGLYTEAFF. The CDR3 coding sequence is TGTGCCAGCAGCCTTCAGGGGTTGTACACTGAAGCTTTCTTT.

The V call is TRBV25-1, the J call TRBJ2-1, with D possibly being TRBD1 (6 bases). This CDR3 is 15 amino acids long. Germline lookup yields CDR1 MGHDK and CDR2 SYGVNS. The ends were cut back, 3 bases at V and 6 bases at J, with 15 bases in the middle. This CDR3 reads CASSDWGRAVNEQFF. Here the CDR3 DNA reads TGTGCCAGCAGTGATTGGGGGCGGGCAGTCAATGAGCAGTTCTTC.

This clone was detected ten times or more. One end of the junction is discordant with germline, which a read error may explain. This rearrangement joins TRBV7-7 to TRBJ2-3, with 7 bases aligning to TRBD2. Germline CDR1 and CDR2: SSHAT and FNYEAQ (reference sequence). The CDR3 runs 16 residues. CDR3: CASSPNRAGFTDTQYF. DNA of the CDR3: TGTGCTAGCAGCCCAAATAGAGCGGGATTCACAGATACGCAGTATTTT. Filled out from reference TRBV7-7 and TRBJ2-3, the complete variable domain reads GAGVSQSPRYKVTKRGQDVTLRCDPISSHATLYWYQQALGQGPEFLTYFNYEAQPDKSGLPSDRFSAERPEGSISTLTIQRTEQRDSAMYRCASSPNRAGFTDTQYFGPGTRLTVL.

The chain uses TRBV2 and TRBJ1-4, with TRBD1 as a possible D gene (5 bases). This CDR3 has 13 amino acids. Looked up from germline, CDR1 is SNHLY and CDR2 is FYNNEI. Trimming removed 8 bases from V and 4 bases from J, with 11 bases in between. CDR3 sequence reads: CASSSGLNEKLFF. Written as DNA, the CDR3 is TGTGCCAGCTCTTCAGGGCTTAATGAAAAACTGTTTTTT.

V and J are TRBV5-1 and TRBJ2-1; TRBD1 is a possible D gene (7 bases). Trimming took 8 bases from V and 3 from J, leaving 12 bases between them. The CDR3 contains 13 residues. Germline V gene sequence: CDR1 SGHRS, CDR2 YFSETQ. In DNA, the CDR3 is TGCGCCAGTACGCGGGACAGCTACAATGAGCAGTTCTTC. Protein sequence: CASTRDSYNEQFF.

V and J are TRBV2 and TRBJ2-3, with TRBD2 matching over 12 bases. Germline V CDR1 and CDR2: SNHLY, FYNNEI. The CDR3 runs 15 residues. The trim removed 7 bases at V and 4 bases at J, leaving 6 bases unmatched. The CDR3 spells CASTEGLAGSDTQYF. The CDR3 DNA reads as TGTGCCAGCACGGAGGGACTAGCGGGCTCAGATACGCAGTATTTT.

V is TRBV30 and J is TRBJ2-5; D perhaps matches TRBD2 (6 bases). The V end was cut by 3 bases, the J end by 2 bases, with 10 bases between. From germline, CDR1 is GTSNPN and CDR2 SVGIG (reference sequence). There are 13 residues in the CDR3. Here the CDR3 reads CAWSRDSQETQYF. CDR3 sequence (DNA): TGTGCCTGGAGCCGGGACTCTCAAGAGACCCAGTACTTC.